The present T cell receptor beta chain was sequenced within a study of T cell responses to AZD1222 COVID-19 vaccine. General observations from the study: Close to half of all spike-specific TCRs reportedly target regions of the variants that are unmutated.

Germline V gene sequence: CDR1 SQVTM, CDR2 ANQGSEA. The CDR3 contains 13 residues. For this clone: What it recognizes is unknown. One end of the junction is discordant with germline, which a read error may explain. Other DNA sequences of this sample code for an identical CDR3.

Assay: immunoSEQ multiplex PCR; the TCRdb copy retains only in-frame clones and omits some. This table holds fewer than 110,000 clones, 85% to 90% found once. The sequence was obtained from an adult in good health. The sample here was peripheral blood, taken on day 0 of AZD1222 vaccination. The chain uses TRBV29-1 and TRBJ1-5; D is unclear. This chain's CDR3 is CSVEGAGNQPQHF. For the CDR3, the DNA is TGCAGCGTGGAAGGAGCCGGCAATCAGCCCCAGCATTTT. Looking up the rest from reference TRBV29-1 and TRBJ1-5 gives the full variable domain: SAVISQKPSRDICQRGTSLTIQCQVDSQVTMMFWYRQQPGQSLTLIATANQGSEATYESGFVIDKFPISRPNLTFSTLTVSNMSPEDSSIYLCSVEGAGNQPQHFGDGTRLSIL.